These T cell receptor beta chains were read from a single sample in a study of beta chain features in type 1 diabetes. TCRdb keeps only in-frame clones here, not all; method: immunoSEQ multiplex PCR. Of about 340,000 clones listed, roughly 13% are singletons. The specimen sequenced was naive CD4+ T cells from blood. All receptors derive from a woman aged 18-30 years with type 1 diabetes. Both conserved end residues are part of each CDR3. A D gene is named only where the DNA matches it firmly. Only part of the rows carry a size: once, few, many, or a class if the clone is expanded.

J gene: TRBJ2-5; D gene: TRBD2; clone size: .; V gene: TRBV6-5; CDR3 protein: CASRTSGRETQYF; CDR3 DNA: TGTGCCAGCCGGACTAGCGGGAGGGAGACCCAGTACTTC
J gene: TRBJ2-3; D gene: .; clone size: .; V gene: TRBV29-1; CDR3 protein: CSVSTVSADTQYF; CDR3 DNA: TGCAGCGTTTCGACAGTGTCAGCAGATACGCAGTATTTT
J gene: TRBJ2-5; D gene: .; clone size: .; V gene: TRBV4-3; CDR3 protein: CASSQAERGETQYF; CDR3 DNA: TGCGCCAGCAGCCAAGCCGAGCGTGGAGAGACCCAGTACTTC
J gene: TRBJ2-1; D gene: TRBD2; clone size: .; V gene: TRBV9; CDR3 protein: CASSGRTSGSAYNEQFF; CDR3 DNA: TGTGCCAGCAGCGGACGGACTAGCGGCTCCGCCTACAATGAGCAGTTCTTC
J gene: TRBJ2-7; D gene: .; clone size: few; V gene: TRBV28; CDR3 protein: CASSPGHPREQYF; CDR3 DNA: TGTGCCAGCAGCCCTGGACACCCCCGCGAGCAGTACTTC
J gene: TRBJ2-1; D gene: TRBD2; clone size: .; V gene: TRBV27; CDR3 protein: CASSSTTQRTSASYNEQFF; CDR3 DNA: TGTGCCAGCAGTTCCACCACTCAACGGACTAGCGCGTCCTACAATGAGCAGTTCTTC
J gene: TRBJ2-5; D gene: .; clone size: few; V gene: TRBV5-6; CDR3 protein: CASTLQGVSKETQYF; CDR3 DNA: TGTGCCAGCACTCTTCAAGGCGTTAGCAAGGAGACCCAGTACTTC
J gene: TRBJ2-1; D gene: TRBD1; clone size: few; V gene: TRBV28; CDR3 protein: CASIGRTGGAYNEQFF; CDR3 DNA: TGTGCCAGCATCGGCCGGACAGGGGGCGCCTACAATGAGCAGTTCTTC
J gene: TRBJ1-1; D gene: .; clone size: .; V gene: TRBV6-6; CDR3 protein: CASSSPRTVGNTEAFF; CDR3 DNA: TGTGCCAGCAGCAGCCCGCGGACAGTGGGGAACACTGAAGCTTTCTTT
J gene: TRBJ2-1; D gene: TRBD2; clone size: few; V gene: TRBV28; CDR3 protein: CASSGPTSGVYNEQFF; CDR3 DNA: TGTGCCAGCAGTGGACCGACTAGCGGGGTCTACAATGAGCAGTTCTTC
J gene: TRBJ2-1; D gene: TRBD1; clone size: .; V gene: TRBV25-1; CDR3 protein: CAIFLLPGQGDDEQFF; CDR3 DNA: TGTGCCATCTTCCTTCTCCCGGGACAGGGGGATGATGAGCAGTTCTTC
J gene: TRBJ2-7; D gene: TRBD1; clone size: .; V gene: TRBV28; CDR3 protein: CASSRDRARYEQYF; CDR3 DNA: TGTGCCAGCAGCCGGGACAGGGCTCGATACGAGCAGTACTTC
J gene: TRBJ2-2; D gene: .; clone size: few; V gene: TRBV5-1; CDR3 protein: CASSSNPAGATGELFF; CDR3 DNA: TGCGCCAGCAGCTCTAACCCGGCGGGGGCAACGGGGGAGCTGTTTTTT
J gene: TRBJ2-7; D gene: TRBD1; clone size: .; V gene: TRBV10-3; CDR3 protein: CATNGGTGVEQYF; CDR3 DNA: TGTGCCACGAACGGGGGGACAGGGGTCGAGCAGTACTTC
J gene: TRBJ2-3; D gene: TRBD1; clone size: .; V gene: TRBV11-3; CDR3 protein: CASSEGQADTQYF; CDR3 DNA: TGTGCCAGCAGCGAGGGACAGGCAGATACGCAGTATTTT
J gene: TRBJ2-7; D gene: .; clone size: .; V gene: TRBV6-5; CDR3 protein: CASSYSSVQRYEQYF; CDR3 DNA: TGTGCCAGCAGTTACAGCAGCGTCCAGCGGTACGAGCAGTACTTC
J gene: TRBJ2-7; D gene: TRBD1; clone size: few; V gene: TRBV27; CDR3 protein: CASSIQGASYEQYF; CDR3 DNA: TGTGCCAGCAGTATACAGGGGGCCTCCTACGAGCAGTACTTC
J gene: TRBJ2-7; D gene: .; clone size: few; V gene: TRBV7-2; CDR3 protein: CASTQAGAFHEQYF; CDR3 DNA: TGTGCCAGCACCCAGGCTGGGGCCTTCCACGAGCAGTACTTC
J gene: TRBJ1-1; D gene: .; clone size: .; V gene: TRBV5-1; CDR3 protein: CASSLGVRAEAFF; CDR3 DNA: TGCGCCAGCAGCTTGGGAGTTCGTGCTGAAGCTTTCTTT
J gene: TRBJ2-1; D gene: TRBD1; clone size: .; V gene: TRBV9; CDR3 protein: CASSVAGTGYNEQFF; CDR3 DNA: TGTGCCAGCAGCGTCGCCGGGACAGGGTACAATGAGCAGTTCTTC
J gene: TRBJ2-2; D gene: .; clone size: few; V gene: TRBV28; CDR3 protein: CASSSQGGYSGELFF; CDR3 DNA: TGTGCCAGCAGTTCACAGGGAGGGTATTCCGGGGAGCTGTTTTTT
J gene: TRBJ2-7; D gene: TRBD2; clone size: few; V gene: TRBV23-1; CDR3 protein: CASNRTSGRYEQYF; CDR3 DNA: TGCGCCAGCAACCGGACTAGCGGGAGATACGAGCAGTACTTC
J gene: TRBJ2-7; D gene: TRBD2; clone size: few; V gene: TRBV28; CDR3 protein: CASSLLGGRSGYEQYF; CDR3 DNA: TGTGCCAGCAGCCTCCTCGGCGGGAGAAGTGGGTACGAGCAGTACTTC
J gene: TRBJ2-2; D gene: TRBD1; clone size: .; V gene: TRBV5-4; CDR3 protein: CASRDGQGWAGELFF; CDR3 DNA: TGTGCCAGCAGGGACGGACAGGGGTGGGCCGGGGAGCTGTTTTTT
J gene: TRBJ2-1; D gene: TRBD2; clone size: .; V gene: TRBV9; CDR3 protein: CASSVLAGTYNEQFF; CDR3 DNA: TGTGCCAGCAGCGTACTAGCGGGAACGTACAATGAGCAGTTCTTC
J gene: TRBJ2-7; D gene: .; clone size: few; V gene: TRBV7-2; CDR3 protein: CASSTGQPYEQYF; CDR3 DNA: TGTGCCAGCAGCACAGGACAGCCCTACGAGCAGTACTTC
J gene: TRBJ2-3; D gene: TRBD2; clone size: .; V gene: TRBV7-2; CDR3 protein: CASRQFSGLTDTQYF; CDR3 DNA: TGTGCCAGCAGACAATTTAGCGGGCTCACAGATACGCAGTATTTT
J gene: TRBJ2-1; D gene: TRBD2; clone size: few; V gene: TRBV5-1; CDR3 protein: CASSPTGREYNEQFF; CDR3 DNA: TGCGCCAGCAGCCCGACGGGGAGGGAATACAATGAGCAGTTCTTC
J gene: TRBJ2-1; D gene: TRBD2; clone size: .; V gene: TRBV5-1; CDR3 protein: CASSPGLAVRNNEQFF; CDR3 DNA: TGCGCCAGCAGCCCAGGTCTAGCGGTTAGGAACAATGAGCAGTTCTTC
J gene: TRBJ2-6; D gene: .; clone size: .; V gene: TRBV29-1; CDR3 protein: CSVGTGSSGANVLTF; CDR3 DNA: TGCAGCGTCGGAACAGGATCCTCTGGGGCCAACGTCCTGACTTTC
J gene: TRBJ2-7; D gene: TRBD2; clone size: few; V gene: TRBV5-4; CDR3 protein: CASSLAISGGPNEQYF; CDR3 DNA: TGTGCCAGCAGCTTGGCCATATCGGGAGGGCCTAACGAGCAGTACTTC
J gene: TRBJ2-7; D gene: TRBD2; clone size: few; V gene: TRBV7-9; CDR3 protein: CASSPRTSGSNYEQYF; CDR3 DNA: TGTGCCAGCAGCCCCCGGACTAGCGGGAGTAATTACGAGCAGTACTTC
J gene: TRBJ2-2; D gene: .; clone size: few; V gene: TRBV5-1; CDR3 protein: CASSLPGANTGELFF; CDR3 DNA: TGCGCCAGCAGCTTGCCGGGAGCGAACACCGGGGAGCTGTTTTTT
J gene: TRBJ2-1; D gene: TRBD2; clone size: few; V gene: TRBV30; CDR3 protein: CASSILLSPSGSNNEQFF; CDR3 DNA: TGTGCCTCCTCAATCCTCCTAAGCCCCAGCGGGAGTAACAATGAGCAGTTCTTC
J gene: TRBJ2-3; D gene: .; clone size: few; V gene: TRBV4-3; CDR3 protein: CASSQDSGRTDTQYF; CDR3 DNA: TGCGCCAGCAGCCAAGATAGCGGACGCACAGATACGCAGTATTTT
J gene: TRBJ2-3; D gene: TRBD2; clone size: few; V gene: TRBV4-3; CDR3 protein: CASSQDGSGGDTQYF; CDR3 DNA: TGCGCCAGCAGCCAAGACGGATCGGGGGGAGATACGCAGTATTTT
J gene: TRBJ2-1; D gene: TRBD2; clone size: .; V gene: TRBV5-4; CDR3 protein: CASSLAKGLAFGEQFF; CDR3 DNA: TGTGCCAGCAGCTTGGCCAAAGGACTAGCGTTTGGGGAGCAGTTCTTC
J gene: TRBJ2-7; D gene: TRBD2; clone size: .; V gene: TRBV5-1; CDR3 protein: CASSSSAGGSSYEQYF; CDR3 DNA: TGCGCCAGCAGCTCCTCAGCGGGAGGGAGCTCCTACGAGCAGTACTTC
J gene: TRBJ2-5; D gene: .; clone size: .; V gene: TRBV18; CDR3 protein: CASSKDIQETQYF; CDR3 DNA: TGTGCCAGCTCCAAGGACATACAAGAGACCCAGTACTTC
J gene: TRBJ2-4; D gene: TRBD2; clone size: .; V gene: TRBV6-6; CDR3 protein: CASSYGPSGGRGIQYF; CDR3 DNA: TGTGCCAGCAGTTACGGTCCTAGCGGAGGGCGGGGCATTCAGTACTTC
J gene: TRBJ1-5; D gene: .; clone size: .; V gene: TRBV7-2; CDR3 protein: CASSLQGPYLNQPQHF; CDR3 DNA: TGTGCCAGCAGCTTACAGGGTCCATACCTTAATCAGCCCCAGCATTTT
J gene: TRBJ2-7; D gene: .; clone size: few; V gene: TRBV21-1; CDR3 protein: CAGSLRGRLGYEQYF; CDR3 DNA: TGTGCCGGAAGTTTAAGGGGAAGATTGGGTTACGAGCAGTACTTC
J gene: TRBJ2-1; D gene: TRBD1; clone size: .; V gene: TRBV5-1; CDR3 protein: CASTRTGNNEQFF; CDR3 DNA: TGCGCCAGCACAAGGACAGGGAACAATGAGCAGTTCTTC
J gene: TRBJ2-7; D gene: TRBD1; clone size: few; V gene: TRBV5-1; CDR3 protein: CASSLGDRALYEQYF; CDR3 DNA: TGCGCCAGCAGCTTGGGGGACAGGGCTCTCTACGAGCAGTACTTC
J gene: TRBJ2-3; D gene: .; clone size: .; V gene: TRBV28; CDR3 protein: CASSTLVARTDTQYF; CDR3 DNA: TGTGCCAGCAGCACCCTCGTGGCCCGCACAGATACGCAGTATTTT
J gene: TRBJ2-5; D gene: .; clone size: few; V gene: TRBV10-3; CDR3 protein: CAIMPNREETQYF; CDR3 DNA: TGTGCCATCATGCCCAACAGGGAAGAGACCCAGTACTTC
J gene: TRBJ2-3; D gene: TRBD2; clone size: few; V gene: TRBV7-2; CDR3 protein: CASSLRPTSGSTDTQYF; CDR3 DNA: TGTGCCAGCAGCTTAAGGCCTACTAGCGGGAGCACAGATACGCAGTATTTT
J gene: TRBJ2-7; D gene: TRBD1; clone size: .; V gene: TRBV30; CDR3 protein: CAWNGQGGQGEQYF; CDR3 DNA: TGTGCCTGGAACGGACAGGGCGGCCAGGGCGAGCAGTACTTC
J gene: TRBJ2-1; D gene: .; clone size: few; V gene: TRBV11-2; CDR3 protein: CASSSLNEQFF; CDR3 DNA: TGTGCCAGCAGCTCCCTCAATGAGCAGTTCTTC
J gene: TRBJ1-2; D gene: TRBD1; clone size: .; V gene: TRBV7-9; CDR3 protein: CASSLGDRGPANYGYTF; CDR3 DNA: TGTGCCAGCAGCTTAGGGGACAGGGGGCCTGCTAACTATGGCTACACCTTC
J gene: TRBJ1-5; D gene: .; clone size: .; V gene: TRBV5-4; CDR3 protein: CASSLVGGDQPQHF; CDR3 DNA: TGTGCCAGCAGCTTGGTAGGCGGGGATCAGCCCCAGCATTTT
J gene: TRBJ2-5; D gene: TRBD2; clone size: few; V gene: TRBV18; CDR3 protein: CASSTGGQETQYF; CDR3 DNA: TGTGCCAGCTCTACGGGGGGGCAAGAGACCCAGTACTTC
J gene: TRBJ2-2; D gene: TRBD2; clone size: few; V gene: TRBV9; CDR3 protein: CASSVGGRSTGELFF; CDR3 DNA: TGTGCCAGCAGCGTCGGCGGGAGGAGCACCGGGGAGCTGTTTTTT
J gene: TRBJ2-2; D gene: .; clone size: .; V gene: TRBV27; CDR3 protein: CASSLYSGELFF; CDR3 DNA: TGTGCCAGCAGTCTTTACTCCGGGGAGCTGTTTTTT
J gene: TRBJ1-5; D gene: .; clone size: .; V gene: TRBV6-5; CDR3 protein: CASSSPGGNQPQHF; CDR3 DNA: TGTGCCAGCAGTTCCCCGGGGGGCAATCAGCCCCAGCATTTT